This TCR beta chain came from a study of cytomegalovirus exposure and HLA in healthy donors (dated by TCRdb to 2016 to 2017). Some background on the complete study: An earlier analysis of approximately 590 of the donors reported more than 250 Gb of sequence data and approximately 110 million unique TCR beta sequences from about 179 million T cells. About 300 gigabases of sequencing data and tens of millions of unique TCR sequences were included in an early release covering around 600 HLA-typed donors. The genetic ancestry cluster associated with self-reported Caucasian donors included 81% of the roughly 400 genotyped donors. The aim of the study was to test whether cataloging public T cell receptors could identify signatures of past pathogen exposure. The study profiled the T cell repertoires of hundreds of subjects by immunosequencing and related them to cytomegalovirus serostatus. Besides the first cohort of hundreds of subjects, a separate validation cohort made up of over 95 different subjects was used. The study combined high-throughput TCR immunosequencing, statistical association of individual TCRs with disease status, and machine learning to predict cytomegalovirus infection status. A later analysis re-examined previously published TCR beta repertoires from just over 650 donors and added high-resolution HLA genotyping to investigate patterns of TCR occurrence. In the later analysis, no new phenotypic data were used to find candidate immune exposures; instead, reliance was placed on TCR beta sequences and their occurrence across donors. In an earlier analysis of 500 to 650 of the donors, high-throughput TCR beta sequencing was used to judge whether each TCR beta V gene segment behaved as functional or pseudogenic. Donor age, sex, ethnicity and CMV serostatus were compiled together with the repertoire data. A later genetic analysis used genome-wide SNP genotypes for about 60% of the roughly 700 donors, treating that subset as a discovery cohort. All discovery cohort repertoires had been generated using a single sequencing platform. Class I and class II HLA loci were covered by the typing at four-digit resolution. The number of typed donors differed by locus: about 629-630 for A, B, C, DRB1 and DQB1; 500 to 550 for DQA1; approximately 600 for DPA1; and some 450 for DPB1. A few DR-DQ haplotypes were treated as single units for association and clustering because of strong linkage in the cohort. On average, roughly 200,000 unique TCR beta nucleotide sequences were sequenced per donor among fewer than 500 genotyped donors of the cohort, with 15% to 20% of those sequences being non-productive. Summary of the overall study and its limitations: Specific HLA alleles were associated with 15,000 to 20,000 TCR beta sequences at a false discovery rate of 0.05 in a later analysis. Because HLA typing was missing for some donors at each locus, association tests included only the typed subset. Most TCR sequences were seen in very few donors, while some public TCRs were found in many individuals. The classifier was reported to diagnose cytomegalovirus status with high specificity and sensitivity in both the original and validation cohorts. In an earlier analysis of some 500 of the donors, most TCR beta V segments were observed in productive rearrangements about 90% or about 30% of the time, broadly matching IMGT annotations. The presence/absence analyses assumed that sequencing depth was roughly uniform across donors, and that assumption may not be true. The study gave a list of some 150 TCR beta chains associated with cytomegalovirus. A later analysis found that HLA-associated TCR beta chains were more clonally expanded and had lower generation probabilities than equally common non-associated chains. Compared with the 666-donor mean, donors in an Asian-associated ancestry cluster had fewer N-insertions in productive TCRs, according to a later genetic analysis. In a later analysis, TCR association rates were found to vary across HLA loci, with the most associated TCRs seen for DRB1 alleles and the fewest for HLA-C alleles. Some IMGT-functional V segments, including TRBV6-2 and TRBV6-3, could not be told apart with the 87-base-pair reads, so those segments were excluded. According to a later analysis, parvovirus B19, influenza, CMV and Epstein-Barr virus appeared linked to several top co-occurrence clusters. This cohort had only TCR beta chains sequenced, and the lack of alpha or paired-chain data limited which features could be detected. A few of the identified cytomegalovirus-associated TCR beta chains were confirmed in vitro to be specific for cytomegalovirus antigens. A group of highly shared sequence variants was considered likely to be a technical artifact of the sequencing pipeline. A later genetic analysis associated a missense DCLRE1C variant with V-gene and J-gene trimming of TCR beta chains, and an independent cohort replicated the association. A further reported finding was that TCR beta sequences accurately predicted the HLA-A and HLA-B alleles for most subjects in the first cohort. The authors suggested that the approach could potentially be extended to other disease states and immunological phenotypes. A later analysis found that most CMV-associated TCR beta chains appeared HLA-restricted, with HLA associations seemingly driven largely by CMV exposure. The only immune exposure information available for the cohort was CMV serostatus. Because counts were too low, approximately 15 rarely observed V segments, including chromosome 9 orphons, were excluded from the earlier analysis of some 540 of the donors. Strong co-occurrence of HLA alleles, especially DR and DQ, made assigning TCR associations to individual alleles difficult. Linkage disequilibrium might explain the correlated functional status among segregating V segments, but an unknown experimental factor could not be excluded.

After removal of 6 bases from V and 9 bases from J, the junction retains 11 bases not matched to a gene. CDR1 and CDR2, per the germline V gene (reference sequence), are MNHNY and SVGAGI. The CDR3 starts with the cysteine, ends with the phenylalanine, and has 14 residues. Just the 42-base CDR3 DNA is kept, in frame starting at base 1. Details on this clone: The target of this receptor is not known. Base qualities are missing; no much larger clone stands one base away.

The receptor library was made with the immunoSEQ multiplex PCR assay. A mixture of 60 forward primers for TCR Vbeta segments and 13 reverse primers for TCR Jbeta segments was used in the multiplex PCR. The CDR3 region of rearranged TCR beta genes was amplified from genomic DNA with a multiplex PCR assay. Amplified TCR beta libraries were sequenced as 87-base-pair reads on the Illumina HiSeq System. The authors' analysis ran thus. A later analysis counted about 80 million unique TCR beta chains across the approximately 700 repertoires, and 10 million to 12 million of these chains were shared by at least two donors. A nearest-neighbor algorithm error-corrected the raw reads and collapsed the reads into unique sequences, merging closely related sequences to remove PCR and sequencing errors. Alignment of CDR3 sequences to IMGT reference sequences was used to assign V, D and J gene segments. For a sequence to be retained, a match of at least six nucleotides was required to both a V gene segment and a J gene segment. Rearrangements were called productive when the CDR3 lacked stop codons and stayed in frame with V and J; all others were non-productive. Following IMGT convention, CDR3 was defined as the stretch from the second conserved V-encoded cysteine to the conserved J-encoded phenylalanine. In an earlier analysis of more than 550 of the donors, sequences lacking an unambiguous match to a single V gene segment were excluded. An earlier analysis of 550 to 650 of the donors classified V segments as functional when productive rearrangements were above 56.7% and as segregating when the standard deviation between donors was above 5%. A statistical classification framework was built to diagnose cytomegalovirus status from the catalog of TCR beta chain sequences. A later analysis assigned V and J genes by comparing TCR nucleotide sequences with IMGT/GENE-DB human TR gene sequences. In a later analysis, CDR3 sequences and most-parsimonious VDJ recombination scenarios were assigned using the TCRdist pipeline. In a later analysis, each TCR beta chain was defined by its CDR3 amino acid sequence together with its V-gene family, and reads lacking a unique V-gene family were excluded. In a later analysis, 500 to 650 highly shared, low-generation-probability nucleotide sequences were removed to address suspected cross-contamination and a sequencing artifact. In a later analysis, a clonal expansion index was calculated for each public chain from normalized within-repertoire ranks of inferred template counts. In a later analysis, generation probabilities were computed with a VDJ recombination model fitted to out-of-frame rearrangements, and the resulting probabilities were checked against IGoR. In a later analysis, TCR-TCR, TCR-HLA and TCR-CMV co-occurrence was scored with hypergeometric tests, and a repertoire-size bias correction was applied to TCR pairs. In a later analysis, false discovery rates were estimated by permuting HLA or CMV assignments 20 times. A later analysis grouped co-occurring TCRs with DBSCAN, adding TCRdist sequence similarity when clustering within HLA-allele-positive subsets. For co-occurrence clustering, repertoires with fewer than 30,000 or more than 120,000 public chains were excluded, along with several repertoires with anomalous nucleotide sharing. The source is immuneACCESS, and TCRdb retained only in-frame sequences with V and J called. Part of the clones is not carried over; for the studies checked, unresolved V genes explain less than half of this, and the remainder is unexplained. The V and J calls and the clone size are those of that table, but D and trimming were determined from the DNA. The sample contains about 100,000 clones, 84% of them found a single time. Together, the top ten hold 1.2% of the sample.

The cohort comprised fewer than 700 healthy bone marrow donors. All cohort members were sampled while nominally healthy, although unrecorded immune exposures were likely present. The donor was CMV seronegative and was included in the group of about 350 seronegative cohort members. A peripheral blood sample was collected from each donor, and TCR beta sequencing was performed on peripheral blood mononuclear cells. The Qiagen DNeasy Blood Extraction Kit was used to extract genomic DNA from the blood cell samples. The chain is made from TRBV6-6 and TRBJ2-1; 7 bases in the junction line up with TRBD2. The TCR comes from a woman aged 18 to 35 in good health and CMV-seronegative. Sequencing was carried out using PBMCs. The CDR3 has the sequence CASRGGTPWGEQFF. The nucleotide sequence reads TGTGCCAGCAGGGGGGGGACGCCCTGGGGTGAGCAGTTCTTC.